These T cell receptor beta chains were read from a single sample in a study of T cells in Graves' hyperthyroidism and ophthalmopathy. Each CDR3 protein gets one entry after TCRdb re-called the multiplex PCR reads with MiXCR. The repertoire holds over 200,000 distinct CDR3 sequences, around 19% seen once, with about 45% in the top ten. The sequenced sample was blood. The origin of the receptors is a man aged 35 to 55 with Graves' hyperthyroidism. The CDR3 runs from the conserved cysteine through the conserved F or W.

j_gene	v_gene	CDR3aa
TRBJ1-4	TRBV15	CATSLDRAGEKLFF
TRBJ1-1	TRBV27	CASRKETENTEALF
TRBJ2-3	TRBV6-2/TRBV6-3	CASSPGSTRGTQYF
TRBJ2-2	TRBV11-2	CASSLDPGGVELFF
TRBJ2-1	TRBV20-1	CSARGERDLFYNEQFF
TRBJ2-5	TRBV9	CASSVDSGLGGTQYF
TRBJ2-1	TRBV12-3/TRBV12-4	CASRGTGVTEQFF
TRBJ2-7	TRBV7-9	CASSLVGQGSSYEQYF
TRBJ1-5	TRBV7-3	CASSFNRGFNQPQHF
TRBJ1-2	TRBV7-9	CASSERQGLNGYTF
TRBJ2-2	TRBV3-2	CASSPDGTPNTGELFF
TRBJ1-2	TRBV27	CASKGQGNYGYTF
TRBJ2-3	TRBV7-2	CASSPGRGTDTQYF
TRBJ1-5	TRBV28	CASSLAGTLVGQPQHF
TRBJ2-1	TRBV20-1	CSARDLRSSGGVDEQFF
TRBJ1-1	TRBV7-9	CASNLSGATEAFF
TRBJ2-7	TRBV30	CAWSSEEQYF
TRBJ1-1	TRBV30	CAWSVRGDAFF
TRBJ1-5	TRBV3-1	CASSQPGGDQPQHF
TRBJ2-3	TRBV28	CASSHGTNTDTQYF
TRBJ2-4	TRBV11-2	CASSQGGRGKNIQYF
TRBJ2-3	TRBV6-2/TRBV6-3	CASRVGGLASPDTQYF
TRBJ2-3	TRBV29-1	CSVEGAGRDTQYF
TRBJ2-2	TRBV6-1	CASSPGWTGELFF
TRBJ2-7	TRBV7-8	CASSLESGDEQYF
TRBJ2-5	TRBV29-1	CSAGGNEETQYF
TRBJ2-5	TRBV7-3	CASSLLAGSQETQYF